The sequence of this T cell receptor beta chain was determined in a study of blood T cell repertoires in COVID-19. The wider study: The samples span acute and convalescent COVID-19 from the United States, Italy and Spain. In each case, the material was cDNA or gDNA derived from T cells, B-cell-depleted T cells, or PBMCs.

CDR1 is LGHNA, CDR2 YNFKEQ, per germline. Trimming left V 1 base short and J 8 bases short, with 8 bases between. The length of the CDR3 is 12 residues. Authors' processing steps: Using reference gene primer amplification, nucleated cell counts were estimated. Generated by immunoSEQ multiplex PCR, the TCRdb table keeps only in-frame clones and is missing some. V, J and clone size are taken as reported in that table, and D and trimming were inferred from the DNA itself. Here the sample spans a few hundred thousand clones, about 90% being singletons. The chain employs TRBV4-2 and TRBJ1-1; no firm D call. The sample taken for sequencing was PBMCs or T cells enriched from blood (not recorded which). This receptor was obtained from a woman under 30 with acute COVID-19. CDR3 region: CASSQGRGEAFF. Here the CDR3 DNA reads TGTGCCAGCAGCCAAGGGCGAGGGGAAGCTTTCTTT.